This T cell receptor beta chain was documented in a study of cytotoxic CD8 clonotypes in ibrutinib-treated CLL. Overall study results and limits: Contraction or stability on treatment characterized the public clonotypes, which were uncommon.

This clone was seen just once. The antigen remains unidentified. The V gene's germline CDR1 is SGHRS and CDR2 YFSETQ. V lost 5 bases, J lost 2 bases, and 17 bases lay in between. This CDR3 spans 15 amino acids. Sequencing was performed with immunoSEQ multiplex PCR; in TCRdb, only in-frame clones are kept and a portion is missing. The sample has about 330,000 clones, 60% to 80% seen once. The source material was PBMCs, sampled after 36 months of ibrutinib treatment. The TCR originated in a human donor with chronic lymphocytic leukemia. The chain employs TRBV5-1 and TRBJ2-7; a possible D gene is TRBD1 (5 bases). CDR3 amino acids: CASSLSLPGTYEQYF. Written as DNA, the CDR3 is TGCGCCAGCAGTTTGTCCCTCCCAGGGACCTACGAGCAGTACTTC.